This T cell receptor (beta chain) was recorded in a study of T cells after yellow fever vaccination. Study details: Some fractions had low cell numbers, and these were prepared with SMART-Seq v4 Ultra Low Input.

The sample holds many counts of this clonotype. A single record per CDR3 protein comes from TCRdb applying MiXCR to the 5' RACE reads. The sample has about 150,000 distinct CDR3 sequences; less than 8.5% are singletons. The CDR3 totals 15 residues. Germline trimming cut 8 bases from V and 1 base from J; bases unmatched to any gene: 8. CDR1 LNHDA and CDR2 SQIVND come from the germline V gene (reference sequence). The V gene is TRBV19, the J gene TRBJ1-1; 9 bases agree with TRBD1. The TCR originated in a young man who received the YFV17D yellow fever vaccine. This specimen consisted of CD4+ T cells sorted from PBMCs, obtained 10 days after the yellow fever booster vaccination. In nucleotides, the CDR3 is TGTGCCAGTCAACGGACAGGGGTCCAGAACACTGAAGCTTTCTTT. It translates to CASQRTGVQNTEAFF. Looking up the rest from reference TRBV19 and TRBJ1-1 gives the full variable domain: DGGITQSPKYLFRKEGQNVTLSCEQNLNHDAMYWYRQDPGQGLRLIYYSQIVNDFQKGDIAEGYSVSREKKESFPLTVTSAQKNPTAFYLCASQRTGVQNTEAFFGQGTRLTVV.